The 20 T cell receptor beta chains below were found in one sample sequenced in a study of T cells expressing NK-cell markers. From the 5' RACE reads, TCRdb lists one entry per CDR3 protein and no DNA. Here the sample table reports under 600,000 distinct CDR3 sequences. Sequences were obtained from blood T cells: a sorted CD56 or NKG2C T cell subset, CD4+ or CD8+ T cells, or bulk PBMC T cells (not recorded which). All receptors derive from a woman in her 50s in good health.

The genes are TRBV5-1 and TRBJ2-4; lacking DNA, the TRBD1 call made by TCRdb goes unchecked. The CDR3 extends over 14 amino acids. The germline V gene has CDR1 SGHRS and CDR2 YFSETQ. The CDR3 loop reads CASSTPTGTDIQYF.

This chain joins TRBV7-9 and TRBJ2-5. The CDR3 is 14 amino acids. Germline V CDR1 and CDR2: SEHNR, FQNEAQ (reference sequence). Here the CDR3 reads CASSLVVIGETQYF.

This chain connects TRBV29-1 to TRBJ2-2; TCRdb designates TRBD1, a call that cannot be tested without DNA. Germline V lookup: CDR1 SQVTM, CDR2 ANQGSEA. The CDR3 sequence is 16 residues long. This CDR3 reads CSVGHLARGFSGELFF.

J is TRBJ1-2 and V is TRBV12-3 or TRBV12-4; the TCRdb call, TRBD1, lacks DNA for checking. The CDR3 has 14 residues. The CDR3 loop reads CASRGVVGADGYTF.

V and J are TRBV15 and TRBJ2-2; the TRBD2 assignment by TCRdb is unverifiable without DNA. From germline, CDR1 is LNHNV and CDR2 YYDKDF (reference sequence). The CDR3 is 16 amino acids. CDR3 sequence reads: CATNNLAGGYTGELFF. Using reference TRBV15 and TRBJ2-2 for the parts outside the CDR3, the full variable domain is DAMVIQNPRYQVTQFGKPVTLSCSQTLNHNVMYWYQQKSSQAPKLLFHYYDKDFNNEADTPDNFQSRRPNTSFCFLDIRSPGLGDTAMYLCATNNLAGGYTGELFFGEGSRLTVL.

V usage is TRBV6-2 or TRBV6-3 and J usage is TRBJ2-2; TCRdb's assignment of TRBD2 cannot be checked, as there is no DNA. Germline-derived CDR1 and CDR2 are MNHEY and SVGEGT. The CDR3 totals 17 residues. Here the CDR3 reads CASSYPLSLAGSGELFF.

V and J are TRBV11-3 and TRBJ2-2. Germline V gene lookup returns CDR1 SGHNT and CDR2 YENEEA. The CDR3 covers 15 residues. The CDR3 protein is CASSPRVAGPGELFF.

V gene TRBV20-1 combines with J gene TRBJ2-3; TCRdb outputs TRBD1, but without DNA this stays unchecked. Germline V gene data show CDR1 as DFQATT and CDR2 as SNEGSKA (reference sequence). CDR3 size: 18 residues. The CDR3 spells CSARDPGGRAGGIDTQYF.

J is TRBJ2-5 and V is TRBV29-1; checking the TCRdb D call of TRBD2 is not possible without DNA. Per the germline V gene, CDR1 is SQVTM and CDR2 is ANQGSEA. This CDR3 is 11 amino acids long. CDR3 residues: CSAGPLETQYF.

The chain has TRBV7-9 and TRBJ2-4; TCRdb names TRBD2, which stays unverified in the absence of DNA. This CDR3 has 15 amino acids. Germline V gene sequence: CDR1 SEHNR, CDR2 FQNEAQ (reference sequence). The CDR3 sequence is CASSLTGTIKNIQYF.

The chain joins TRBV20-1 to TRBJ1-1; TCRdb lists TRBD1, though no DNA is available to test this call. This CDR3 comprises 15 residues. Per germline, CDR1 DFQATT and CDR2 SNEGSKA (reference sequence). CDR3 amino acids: CSATTGEGLGTEAFF.

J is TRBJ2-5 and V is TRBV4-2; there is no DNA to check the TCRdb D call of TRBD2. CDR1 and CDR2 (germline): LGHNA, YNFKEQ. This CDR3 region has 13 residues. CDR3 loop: CATSSGTQETQYF.

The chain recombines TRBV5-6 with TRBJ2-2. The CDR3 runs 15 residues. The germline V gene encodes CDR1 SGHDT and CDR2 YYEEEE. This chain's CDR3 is CASSFGQGATGELFF.

The CDR3 is CASSGRTGLNTGELFF. The V call is TRBV5-6, the J call TRBJ2-2; lacking DNA, the TRBD1 call made by TCRdb goes unchecked. The V gene's germline CDR1 is SGHDT and CDR2 YYEEEE. The CDR3 extends over 16 amino acids.

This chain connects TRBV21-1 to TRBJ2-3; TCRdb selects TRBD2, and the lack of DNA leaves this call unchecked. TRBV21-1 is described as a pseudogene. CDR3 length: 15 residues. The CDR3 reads CASSKKQRGTDTQYF.

The CDR3 sequence is CASSLSGGGEQFF. The rearrangement uses TRBV7-8 and TRBJ2-1; as DNA is missing, the TRBD1 call by TCRdb cannot be tested. This CDR3 is 13 amino acids long. Germline CDR1 reads SGHVS; CDR2 reads FQNEAQ.

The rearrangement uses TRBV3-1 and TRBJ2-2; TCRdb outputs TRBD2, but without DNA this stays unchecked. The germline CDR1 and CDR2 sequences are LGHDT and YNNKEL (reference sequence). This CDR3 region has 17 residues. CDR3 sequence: CASRYYSGLADTGELFF.

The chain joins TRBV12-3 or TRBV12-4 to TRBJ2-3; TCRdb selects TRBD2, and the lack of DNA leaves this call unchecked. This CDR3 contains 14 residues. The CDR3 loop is CASILAGLFGTQYF.

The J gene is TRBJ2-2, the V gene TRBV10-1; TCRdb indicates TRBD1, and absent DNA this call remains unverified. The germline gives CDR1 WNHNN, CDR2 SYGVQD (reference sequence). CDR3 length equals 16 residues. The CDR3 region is CASSGIGTLGTGELFF.

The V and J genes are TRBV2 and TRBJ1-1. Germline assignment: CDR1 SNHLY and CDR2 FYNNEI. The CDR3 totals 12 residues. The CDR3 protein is CASSVTPTEAFF.